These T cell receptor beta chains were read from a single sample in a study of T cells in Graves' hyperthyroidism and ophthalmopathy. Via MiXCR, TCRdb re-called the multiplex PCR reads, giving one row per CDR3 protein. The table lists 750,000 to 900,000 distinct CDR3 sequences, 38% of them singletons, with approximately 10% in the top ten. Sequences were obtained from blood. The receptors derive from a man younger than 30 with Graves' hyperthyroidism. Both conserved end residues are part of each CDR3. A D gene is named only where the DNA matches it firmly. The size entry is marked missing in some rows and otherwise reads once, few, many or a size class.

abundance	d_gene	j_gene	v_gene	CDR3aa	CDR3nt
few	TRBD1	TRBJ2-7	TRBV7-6	CASSLGGQTHEQYF	TGTGCCAGCAGCTTAGGGGGACAGACCCACGAGCAGTACTTC
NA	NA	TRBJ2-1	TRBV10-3	CAIRGTGPYNEQFF	TGTGCCATCAGGGGGACCGGGCCTTACAATGAGCAGTTCTTC
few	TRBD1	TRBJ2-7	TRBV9	CASSHWDRGHEQYF	TGTGCCAGCAGCCACTGGGACAGGGGCCACGAGCAGTACTTC
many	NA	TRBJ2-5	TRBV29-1	CSVARGPQETQYF	TGCAGCGTCGCCCGAGGACCCCAAGAGACCCAGTACTTC
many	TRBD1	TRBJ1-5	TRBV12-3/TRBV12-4	CASSPRGSEGQPQHF	TGTGCCAGCAGTCCCAGGGGGTCGGAAGGGCAGCCCCAGCATTTT
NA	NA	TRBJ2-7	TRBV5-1	CASSFTGRNEQYF	TGCGCCAGCAGCTTCACAGGCCGGAACGAGCAGTACTTC
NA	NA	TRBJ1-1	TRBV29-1	CSQVYGGTEAFF	TGCAGCCAAGTTTACGGGGGCACTGAAGCTTTCTTT
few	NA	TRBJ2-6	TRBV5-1	CASSGPGALGANVLTF	TGTGCCAGCAGCGGCCCTGGGGCGCTTGGGGCCAACGTCCTGACTTTC
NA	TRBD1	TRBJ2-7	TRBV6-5	CASSPGTGSNEQYF	TGTGCCAGCAGTCCCGGGACAGGGTCTAACGAGCAGTACTTC
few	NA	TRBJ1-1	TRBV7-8	CASSLNRDDLESEAFF	TGTGCCAGCAGCTTAAACAGGGATGATCTTGAGTCTGAAGCTTTCTTT
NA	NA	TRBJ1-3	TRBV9	CAGSFQETGNTIYF	TGTGCCGGCAGCTTCCAGGAGACCGGAAACACCATATATTTT
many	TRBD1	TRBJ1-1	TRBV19	CASSARDRWTEAFF	TGTGCCAGTAGTGCCCGGGACAGGTGGACGGAAGCTTTCTTT
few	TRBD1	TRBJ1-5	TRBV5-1	CASSLGEGAEDQPQHF	TGCGCCAGCAGCTTGGGAGAGGGGGCCGAGGATCAGCCCCAGCATTTT
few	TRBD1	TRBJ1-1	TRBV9	CASSVSNRGNTEAFF	TGTGCCAGCAGCGTTTCCAACAGGGGGAACACTGAAGCTTTCTTT
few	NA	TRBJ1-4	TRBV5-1	CASSLAGSATNEKLFF	TGCGCCAGCAGCTTGGCCGGGTCTGCAACTAATGAAAAACTGTTTTTT
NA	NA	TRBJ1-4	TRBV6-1	CASSWERGANEKLFF	TGTGCCAGCAGCTGGGAGAGGGGGGCTAATGAAAAACTGTTTTTT
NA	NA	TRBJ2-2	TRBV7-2	CASSLGSAELFF	TGTGCCAGCAGCTTAGGATCCGCAGAGCTGTTTTTT
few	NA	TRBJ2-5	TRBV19	CASSPRIQETQYF	TGTGCCAGTAGCCCCAGGATCCAAGAGACCCAGTACTTC
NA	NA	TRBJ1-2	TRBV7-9	CASSLPGGLSGYTF	TGTGCCAGCAGCCTTCCGGGGGGGCTGAGTGGCTACACCTTC
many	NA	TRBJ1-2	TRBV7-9	CASSSDRSGYTF	TGTGCCAGCAGCTCAGACAGGTCTGGCTACACCTTC
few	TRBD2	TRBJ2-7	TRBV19	CASSSGRDWEQYF	TGTGCCAGTAGTAGCGGGAGAGACTGGGAGCAGTACTTC
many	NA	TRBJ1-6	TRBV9	CASSVGGESPLHF	TGTGCCAGCAGCGTCGGGGGCGAGTCACCCCTCCACTTT
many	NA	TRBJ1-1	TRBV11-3	CASSLLGGRRNTEAFF	TGTGCCAGCAGCTTATTGGGGGGCAGGAGGAACACTGAAGCTTTCTTT
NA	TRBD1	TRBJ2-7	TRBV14	CASSRIGQGSYEQYF	TGTGCCAGCAGCCGCATTGGACAGGGGTCCTACGAGCAGTACTTC
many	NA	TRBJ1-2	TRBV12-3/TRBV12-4	CASTGVGNYGYTF	TGTGCCAGCACTGGCGTCGGCAACTATGGCTACACCTTC
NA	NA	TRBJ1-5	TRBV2	CASSEASPNQPQHF	TGTGCCAGCAGTGAAGCTTCTCCCAATCAGCCCCAGCATTTT
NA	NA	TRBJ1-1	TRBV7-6	CASGSISRRIEAFF	TGTGCCAGCGGGTCGATTTCCCGGAGAATTGAAGCTTTCTTT
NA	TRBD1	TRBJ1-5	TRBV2	CASRPGTANQPQHF	TGTGCCAGCAGGCCCGGGACAGCCAATCAGCCCCAGCATTTT
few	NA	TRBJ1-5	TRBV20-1	CSNRPHQPQHF	TGCAGTAACAGGCCGCATCAGCCCCAGCATTTT
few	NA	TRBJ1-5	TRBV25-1	CASRTGGNQPQHF	TGTGCCAGCAGGACGGGGGGAAATCAGCCCCAGCATTTT
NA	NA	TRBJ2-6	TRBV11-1	CVSRGRVGGANVLTF	TGTGTCAGCAGGGGACGGGTTGGCGGGGCCAACGTCCTGACTTTC
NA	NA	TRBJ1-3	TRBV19	CASSIRASSGNTIYF	TGTGCCAGTAGTATCCGGGCTAGCTCTGGAAACACCATATATTTT
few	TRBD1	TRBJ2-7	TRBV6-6	CATTDRISYEQYF	TGTGCCACAACGGACAGGATCTCCTACGAGCAGTACTTC
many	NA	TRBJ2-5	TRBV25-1	CASSEWGKRYQETQYF	TGTGCCAGCAGTGAATGGGGGAAACGCTACCAAGAGACCCAGTACTTC
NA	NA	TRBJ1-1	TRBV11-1	CASREGLMNTEAFF	TGTGCCAGCAGGGAGGGTCTCATGAACACTGAAGCTTTCTTT
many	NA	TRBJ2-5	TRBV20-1	CSARDGRTQYF	TGCAGTGCTAGAGATGGGAGGACCCAGTACTTC
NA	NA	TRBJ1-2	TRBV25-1	CASSEYISGAVYGYTF	TGTGCCAGCAGTGAATATATCTCTGGGGCTGTGTATGGCTACACCTTC
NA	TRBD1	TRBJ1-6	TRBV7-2	CASTRTGQINSPLHF	TGTGCCAGCACCCGGACGGGACAGATTAATTCACCCCTCCACTTT
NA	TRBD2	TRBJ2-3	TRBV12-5	CASAASGATDTQYF	TGTGCTAGTGCCGCTAGCGGGGCCACAGATACGCAGTATTTT
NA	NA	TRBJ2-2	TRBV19	CASSLNPGQNTGELFF	TGTGCCAGTAGCCTCAATCCGGGACAGAACACCGGGGAGCTGTTTTTT
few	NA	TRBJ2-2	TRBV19	CASSIFAGNTGELFF	TGTGCCAGTAGTATTTTTGCGGGGAACACCGGGGAGCTGTTTTTT
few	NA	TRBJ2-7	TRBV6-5	CATLGAGTYEQYF	TGTGCCACCCTGGGAGCAGGTACCTACGAGCAGTACTTC
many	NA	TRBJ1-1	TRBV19	CASTRRNTEAFF	TGTGCCAGTACGCGGAGAAACACTGAAGCTTTCTTT
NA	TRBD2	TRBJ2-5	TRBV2	CASSLLGAGGKETQYF	TGTGCCAGCAGTTTGTTAGGTGCGGGGGGCAAAGAGACCCAGTACTTC
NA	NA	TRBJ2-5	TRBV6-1	CASSEIGGYQETQYF	TGTGCCAGCAGTGAAATCGGGGGCTACCAAGAGACCCAGTACTTC
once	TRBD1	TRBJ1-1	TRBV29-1	CSVDEGAVGTEAFF	TGCAGCGTCGACGAGGGGGCAGTTGGCACTGAAGCTTTCTTT
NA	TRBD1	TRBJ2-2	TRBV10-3	CASSGPGQGITGELFF	TGTGCCAGCAGTGGACCGGGACAGGGGATCACCGGGGAGCTGTTTTTT
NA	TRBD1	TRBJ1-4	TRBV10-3	CAIAGPTGGKLFF	TGTGCCATCGCGGGGCCGACAGGGGGAAAACTGTTTTTT
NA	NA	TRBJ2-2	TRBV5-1	CASSLLDNTGELFF	TGCGCCAGCAGCTTGTTGGATAACACCGGGGAGCTGTTTTTT
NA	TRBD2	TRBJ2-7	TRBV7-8	CASSFTLGGVRAYEQYF	TGTGCCAGCAGCTTCACCCTCGGGGGGGTTAGGGCCTACGAGCAGTACTTC
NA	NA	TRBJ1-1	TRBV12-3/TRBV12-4	CASSMQTPDIWMHDTEAFF	TGTGCCAGCAGTATGCAGACCCCGGACATATGGATGCATGACACTGAAGCTTTCTTT
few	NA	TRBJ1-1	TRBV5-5	CASSLDRVGGTEAFF	TGTGCCAGCAGCTTGGACAGGGTGGGAGGGACTGAAGCTTTCTTT
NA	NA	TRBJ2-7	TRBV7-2	CASSAGRNYEQYF	TGTGCCAGCAGTGCCGGCCGAAACTACGAGCAGTACTTC
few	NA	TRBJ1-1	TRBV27	CASSPVGHTEAFF	TGTGCCAGCAGTCCCGTTGGGCACACTGAAGCTTTCTTT
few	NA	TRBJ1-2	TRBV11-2	CASSLTGHYGYTF	TGTGCCAGCAGCTTAACGGGACACTATGGCTACACCTTC
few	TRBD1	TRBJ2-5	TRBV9	CASSVEWAGGTQYF	TGTGCCAGCAGCGTAGAGTGGGCAGGGGGGACCCAGTACTTC
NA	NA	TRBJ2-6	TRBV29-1	CSVEGAGTTEAF	TGCAGCGTTGAAGGCGCGGGGACCACTGAAGCTTTC
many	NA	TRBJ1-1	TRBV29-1	CSVPHRGLPFF	TGCAGCGTTCCCCATCGGGGGTTGCCTTTCTTT
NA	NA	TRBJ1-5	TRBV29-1	CSLGGSDQPQHF	TGCAGCTTAGGAGGGTCGGATCAGCCCCAGCATTTT
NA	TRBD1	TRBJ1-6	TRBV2	CASRIGQGGQPLHF	TGTGCCAGCAGGATAGGACAGGGAGGCCAGCCCCTCCACTTT